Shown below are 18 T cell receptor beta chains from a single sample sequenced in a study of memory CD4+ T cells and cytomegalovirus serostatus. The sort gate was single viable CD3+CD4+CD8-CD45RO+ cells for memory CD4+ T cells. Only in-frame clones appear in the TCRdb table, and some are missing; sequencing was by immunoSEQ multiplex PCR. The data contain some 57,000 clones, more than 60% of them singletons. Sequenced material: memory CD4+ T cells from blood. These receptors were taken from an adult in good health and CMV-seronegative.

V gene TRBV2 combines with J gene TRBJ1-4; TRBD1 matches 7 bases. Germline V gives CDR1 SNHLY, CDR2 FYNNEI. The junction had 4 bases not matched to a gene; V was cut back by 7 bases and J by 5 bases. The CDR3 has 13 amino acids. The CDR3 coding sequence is TGTGCCAGCACCGGGACAGAGAATGAAAAACTGTTTTTT. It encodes CASTGTENEKLFF.

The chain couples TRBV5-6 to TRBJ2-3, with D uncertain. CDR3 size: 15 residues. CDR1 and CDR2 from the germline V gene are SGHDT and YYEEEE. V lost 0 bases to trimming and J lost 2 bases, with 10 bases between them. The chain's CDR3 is CASSLAPTTTDTQYF. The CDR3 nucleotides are TGTGCCAGCAGCTTGGCCCCGACCACCACAGATACGCAGTATTTT.

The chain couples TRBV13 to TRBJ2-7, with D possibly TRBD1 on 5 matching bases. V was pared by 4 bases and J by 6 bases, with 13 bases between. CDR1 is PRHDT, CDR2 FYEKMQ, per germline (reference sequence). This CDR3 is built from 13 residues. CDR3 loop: CASSSGQVFEQYF. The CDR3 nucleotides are TGTGCCAGCAGCTCCGGACAAGTCTTCGAGCAGTACTTC.

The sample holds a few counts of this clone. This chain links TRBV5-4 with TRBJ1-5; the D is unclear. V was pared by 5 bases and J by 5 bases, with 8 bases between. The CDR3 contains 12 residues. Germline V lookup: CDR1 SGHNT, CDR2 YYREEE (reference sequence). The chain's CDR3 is CASSLEDQPQHF. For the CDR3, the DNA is TGTGCCAGCAGTTTAGAGGATCAGCCCCAGCATTTT. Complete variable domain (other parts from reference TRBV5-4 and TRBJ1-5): ETGVTQSPTHLIKTRGQQVTLRCSSQSGHNTVSWYQQALGQGPQFIFQYYREEENGRGNFPPRFSGLQFPNYSSELNVNALELDDSALYLCASSLEDQPQHFGDGTRLSIL.

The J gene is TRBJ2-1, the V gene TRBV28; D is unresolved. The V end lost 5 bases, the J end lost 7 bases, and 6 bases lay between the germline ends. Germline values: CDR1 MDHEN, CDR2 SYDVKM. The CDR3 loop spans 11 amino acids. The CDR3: CASSLTNEQFF. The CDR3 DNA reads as TGTGCCAGCAGTCTAACGAATGAGCAGTTCTTC. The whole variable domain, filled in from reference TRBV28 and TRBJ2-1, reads DVKVTQSSRYLVKRTGEKVFLECVQDMDHENMFWYRQDPGLGLRLIYFSYDVKMKEKGDIPEGYSVSREKKERFSLILESASTNQTSMYLCASSLTNEQFFGPGTRLTVL.

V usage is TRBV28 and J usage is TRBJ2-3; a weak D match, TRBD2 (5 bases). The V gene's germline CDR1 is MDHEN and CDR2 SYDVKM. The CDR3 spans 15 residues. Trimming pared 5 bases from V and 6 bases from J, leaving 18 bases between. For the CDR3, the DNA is TGTGCCAGCAGTCCGAGCGGTCTTGAGGTGGATACGCAGTATTTT. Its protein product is CASSPSGLEVDTQYF.

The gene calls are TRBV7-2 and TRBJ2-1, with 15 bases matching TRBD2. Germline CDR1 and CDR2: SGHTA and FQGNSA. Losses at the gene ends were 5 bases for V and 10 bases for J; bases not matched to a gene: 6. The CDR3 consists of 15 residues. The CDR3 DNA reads TGTGCCAGCAGCCTCGGGACTAGCGGGGGGAGGGAGCAGTTCTTC. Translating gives CASSLGTSGGREQFF.

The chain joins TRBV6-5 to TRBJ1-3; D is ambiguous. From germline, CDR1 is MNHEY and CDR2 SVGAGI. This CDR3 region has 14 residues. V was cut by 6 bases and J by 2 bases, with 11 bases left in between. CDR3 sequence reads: CASSLTVTGNTIYF. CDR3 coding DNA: TGTGCCAGCAGCCTCACAGTGACTGGAAACACCATATATTTT.

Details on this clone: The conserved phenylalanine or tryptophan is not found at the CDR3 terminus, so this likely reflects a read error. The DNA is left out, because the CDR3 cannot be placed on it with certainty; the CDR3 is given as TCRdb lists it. This CDR3 is CASSHSGGLPAL. The rearrangement joins TRBV7-8 to TRBJ2-3; the table's D call of TRBD2 was not tested on the DNA. The CDR3 is 12 amino acids in total, end residues counted. Germline V CDR1 and CDR2: SGHVS, FQNEAQ.

The DNA for the CDR3 is TGTGCCAGCAGAGACCGGGGCCTAAAACTGTTTTTT. Residues: CASRDRGLKLFF. J is TRBJ1-4 and V is TRBV2; a weak D match, TRBD1 (5 bases). The germline V gene encodes CDR1 SNHLY and CDR2 FYNNEI. This CDR3 contains 12 residues. Trimming took off 6 bases at V and 10 bases at J, with 12 bases between the two ends.

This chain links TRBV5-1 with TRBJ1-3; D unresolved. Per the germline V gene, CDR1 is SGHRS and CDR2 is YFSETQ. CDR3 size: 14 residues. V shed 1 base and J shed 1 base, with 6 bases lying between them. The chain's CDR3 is CASSLRGSGNTIYF. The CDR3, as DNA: TGCGCCAGCAGCTTGCGGGGTTCTGGAAACACCATATATTTT.

CDR3 DNA: TGTGCCATCAGGGGACAGGGCAATTGGGGGTATGGCTACACCTTC. Its protein product is CAIRGQGNWGYGYTF. V gene TRBV10-3 combines with J gene TRBJ1-2; 9 bases fit TRBD1. CDR3 length: 15 residues. Germline V gene data show CDR1 as ENHRY and CDR2 as SYGVKD. With V trimmed by 6 bases and J by 5 bases, 10 bases remained unmatched.

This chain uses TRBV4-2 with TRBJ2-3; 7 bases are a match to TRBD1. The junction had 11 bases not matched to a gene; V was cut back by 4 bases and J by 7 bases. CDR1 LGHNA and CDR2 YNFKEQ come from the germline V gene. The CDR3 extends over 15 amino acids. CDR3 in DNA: TGTGCCAGCAGCCTCCGGGACAGCACCGGGTATACGCAGTATTTT. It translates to CASSLRDSTGYTQYF.

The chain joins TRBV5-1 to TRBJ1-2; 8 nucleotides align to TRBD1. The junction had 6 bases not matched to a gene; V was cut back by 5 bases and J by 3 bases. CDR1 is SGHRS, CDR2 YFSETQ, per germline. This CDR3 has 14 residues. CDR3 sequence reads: CASSPDRGDYGYTF. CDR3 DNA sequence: TGCGCCAGCAGTCCAGACAGGGGAGACTATGGCTACACCTTC.

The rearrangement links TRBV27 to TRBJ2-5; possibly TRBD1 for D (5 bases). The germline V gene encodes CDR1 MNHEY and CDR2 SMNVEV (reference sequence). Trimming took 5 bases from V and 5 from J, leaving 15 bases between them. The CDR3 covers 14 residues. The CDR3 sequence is CASSTPGYGETQYF. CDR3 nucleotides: TGTGCCAGCAGTACCCCAGGGTACGGGGAGACCCAGTACTTC.

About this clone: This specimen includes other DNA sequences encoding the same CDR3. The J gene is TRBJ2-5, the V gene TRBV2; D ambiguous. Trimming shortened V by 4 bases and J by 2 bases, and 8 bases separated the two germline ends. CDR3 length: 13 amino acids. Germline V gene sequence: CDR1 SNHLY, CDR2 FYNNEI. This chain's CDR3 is CASSAGFQETQYF. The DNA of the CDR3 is TGTGCCAGCAGTGCCGGATTTCAAGAGACCCAGTACTTC. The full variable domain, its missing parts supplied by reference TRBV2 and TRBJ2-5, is EPEVTQTPSHQVTQMGQEVILRCVPISNHLYFYWYRQILGQKVEFLVSFYNNEISEKSEIFDDQFSVERPDGSNFTLKIRSTKLEDSAMYFCASSAGFQETQYFGPGTRLLVL.

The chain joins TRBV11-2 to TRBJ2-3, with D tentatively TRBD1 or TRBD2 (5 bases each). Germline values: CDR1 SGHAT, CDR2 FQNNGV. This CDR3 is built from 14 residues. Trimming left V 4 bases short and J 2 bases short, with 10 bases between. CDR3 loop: CASSWGPATDTQYF. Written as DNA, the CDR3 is TGTGCCAGCAGCTGGGGACCTGCCACAGATACGCAGTATTTT. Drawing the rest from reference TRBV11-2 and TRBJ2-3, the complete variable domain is EAGVAQSPRYKIIEKRQSVAFWCNPISGHATLYWYQQILGQGPKLLIQFQNNGVVDDSQLPKDRFSAERLKGVDSTLKIQPAKLEDSAVYLCASSWGPATDTQYFGPGTRLTVL.

CDR3 residues: CAHRTGSNTGELFF. The CDR3, as DNA: TGTGCCCACCGGACAGGTTCGAACACCGGGGAGCTGTTTTTT. J is TRBJ2-2 and V is TRBV6-1; 7 nucleotides align to TRBD1. The length of the CDR3 is 14 residues. Trimming took 11 bases from V and 0 from J; bases not matched to a gene: 6. Germline-derived CDR1 and CDR2 are MNHNS and SASEGT.